Detailed here is one T cell receptor beta chain. This clone was seen just once. The antigen this receptor binds is unknown. Per-nucleotide qualities are absent, and no much larger clonotype sits a single base away. Libraries were constructed by the immunoSEQ multiplex PCR assay. The immuneACCESS repertoire file appears here via TCRdb, limited to in-frame rearrangements. These files lack a portion of the clones; in checked studies, under half of the deficit traces to unresolved V genes, and the cause of the others is not known. This sample lists approximately 24,000 clones; 70% to 85% were detected once. The leading ten clones occupy roughly 0.74% of the sample. The germline V gene (reference sequence) gives CDR1 as GTSNPN and CDR2 as SVGIG. The germline V end is reduced by 7 bases and the J end by 2 bases; junction bases left unmatched: 8. The CDR3 numbers 14 residues from cysteine through phenylalanine. Just CDR3 DNA is preserved here, 42 bases in frame from base 1.

The data stem from a study of T cells in narcolepsy (dated by TCRdb to the late 2010s). Describing the broader study: Healthy control donors were enrolled in the study alongside patients who had narcolepsy type 1 or type 2 (NT1, NT2). To look for autoreactive T cells in narcolepsy patients that target self-antigens of hypocretin neurons (hypocretin, TRIB2), the study used TCR Vbeta sequencing to follow clonotypes in blood and CSF.

For TCR Vbeta sequencing, memory CD4+ T cells were sorted ex vivo from the peripheral blood of both healthy controls and narcolepsy patients. Findings and caveats that apply to the study as a whole: Autoreactive clonotypes were reported to be detected serially in the blood of the same patients and of different patients, but not in the blood of healthy controls. In plots comparing CSF and blood CD4+ T cell clonotypes from the same patient, HCRT-specific and TRIB2-specific autoreactive clonotypes were highlighted. Numbers of sequenced blood memory CD4+ clonotypes were comparable, with averages of 38,000 to 40,000 in patients and fewer than 35,000 in controls. No sequences matching autoreactive T cell clones were present in some of the blood memory CD4+ repertoires from patients and controls.

This receptor was obtained from a human donor with narcolepsy. The chain links TRBV30 with TRBJ2-3; TRBD2 lines up with 8 middle nucleotides. Sequencing was carried out using CD45RA- memory CD4+ T cells from PBMCs. The cell subset or site label here, explained by the study, means: memory T cells sorted ex vivo from peripheral blood. The nucleotide sequence is TGTGCCTCCCGGACTAGCCGGGTCACAGATACGCAGTATTTT. Translation gives CASRTSRVTDTQYF.